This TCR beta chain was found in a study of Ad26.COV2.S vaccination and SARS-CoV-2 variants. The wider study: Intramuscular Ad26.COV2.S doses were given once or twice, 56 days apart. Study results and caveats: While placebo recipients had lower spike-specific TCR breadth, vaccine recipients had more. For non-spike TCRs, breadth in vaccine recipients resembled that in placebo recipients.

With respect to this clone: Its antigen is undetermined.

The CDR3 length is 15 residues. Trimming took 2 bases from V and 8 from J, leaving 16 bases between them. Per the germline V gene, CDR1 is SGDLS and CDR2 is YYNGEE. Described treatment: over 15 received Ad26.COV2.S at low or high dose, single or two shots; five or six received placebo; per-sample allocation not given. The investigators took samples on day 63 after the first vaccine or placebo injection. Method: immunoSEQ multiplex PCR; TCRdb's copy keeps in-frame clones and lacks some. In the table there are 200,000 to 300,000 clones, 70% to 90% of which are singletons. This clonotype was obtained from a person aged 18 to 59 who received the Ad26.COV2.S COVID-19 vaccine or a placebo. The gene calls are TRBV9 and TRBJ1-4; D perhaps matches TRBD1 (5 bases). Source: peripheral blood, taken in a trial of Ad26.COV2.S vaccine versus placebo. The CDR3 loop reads CASSVDDSKREKLFF. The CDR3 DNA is TGTGCCAGCAGCGTGGATGACAGTAAAAGGGAAAAACTGTTTTTT.